A selection of T cell receptor beta chains follows, all from one sample in a study of OX40 agonist ivuxolimab in advanced cancers. Using immunoSEQ multiplex PCR, the repertoire was profiled, and TCRdb retains in-frame clones only, with some absent. The sample contains fewer than 35,000 clones, roughly 81% of which appear only once. This specimen consisted of CD4+ or CD8+ T cells sorted from blood, obtained in a trial of the OX40 agonist ivuxolimab. These receptors were collected from an adult with an advanced solid tumor such as melanoma, head and neck, liver or kidney cancer. The CDR3 runs from the conserved cysteine through the conserved F or W. Each record gives: D gene, V gene, clone size, J gene, CDR3 DNA, CDR3 protein. D genes are given only for firm matches. Not all rows give a size; the values are once, few, many and, for expanded clones, a class.

>TRBD1|TRBV5-1|.|TRBJ2-1
TGCGCCAGCAGCTCGGGACAGGCCTACAATGAGCAGTTCTTC
CASSSGQAYNEQFF
>TRBD1|TRBV10-1|.|TRBJ2-7
TGCGCCAGCAGTGACGGGCAGGGGGCCGACGAGCAGTACTTC
CASSDGQGADEQYF
>.|TRBV19|.|TRBJ2-2
TGTGCCAGTAGTGTTAGGGGGGAGCTGTTTTTT
CASSVRGELFF
>TRBD2|TRBV5-1|.|TRBJ2-1
TGCGCCAGCAGCGGCGCTAGCGGGGGGGCCCAAGGGCAGTTCTTC
CASSGASGGAQGQFF
>.|TRBV7-8|.|TRBJ2-5
TGTGCCAGCAGATCGACACGCCAACGGTCCCAAGAGACCCAGTACTTC
CASRSTRQRSQETQYF
>.|TRBV28|.|TRBJ1-5
TGTGCCAGCAACAGGGATGGGAATCAGCCCCAGCATTTT
CASNRDGNQPQHF
>TRBD2|TRBV29-1|.|TRBJ2-1
TGCAGCGTTGAAAAATGGACTAGCATAGGAAATGAGCAGTTCTTC
CSVEKWTSIGNEQFF
>TRBD1|TRBV11-2|.|TRBJ1-2
TGTGCCAGCAGCTTATCTATTTACAGGGGCTATGGCTACACCTTC
CASSLSIYRGYGYTF
>TRBD1|TRBV6-5|.|TRBJ2-7
TGTGCCAGCAGTAGACAGGGGACCCTCGAGCAGTACTTC
CASSRQGTLEQYF
>TRBD2|TRBV5-4|.|TRBJ2-3
TGTGCCAGCAGCCAAGCGGGGGCGGGAGATACGCAGTATTTT
CASSQAGAGDTQYF
>.|TRBV5-1|.|TRBJ2-2
TGCGCCAGCACCTTGGGGACGGACACCGGGGAGCTGTTTTTT
CASTLGTDTGELFF
>.|TRBV30|.|TRBJ1-2
TGTGCCTACCTTAGGGGGTCAGATGGCTACACCTTC
CAYLRGSDGYTF
>.|TRBV2|.|TRBJ2-2
TGTGCCACCGCAAGGCTGCGACAGAACACCGGGGAGCTGTTTTTT
CATARLRQNTGELFF
>TRBD1|TRBV4-2|.|TRBJ2-7
TGTGCCAGCAGCTTAGCGGCAGGGGGCGCTTCCGAGCAGTACTTC
CASSLAAGGASEQYF
>.|TRBV7-2|.|TRBJ2-5
TGTGCCAGCAGCTTAGCAGCCCCAGTCCAAGAGACCCAGTACTTC
CASSLAAPVQETQYF
>TRBD1|TRBV14|few|TRBJ1-2
TGTGCCAGCAGCCGAGAGACAGGGGCGAGCTATGGCTACACCTTC
CASSRETGASYGYTF
>.|TRBV5-1|.|TRBJ2-3
TGCGCCAGCAGTTTGGACAGAGATACGCAGTATTTT
CASSLDRDTQYF
>.|TRBV28|.|TRBJ1-4
TGTGCCAGCAGGGACAGTTTAAATGAAAAACTGTTTTTT
CASRDSLNEKLFF
>.|TRBV19|once|TRBJ1-2
TGTGCCAGTAGTATGGGAGAGCCTTCAAGTGGCTACACCTTC
CASSMGEPSSGYTF
>.|TRBV19|.|TRBJ2-3
TGTGCCAGTAGTACTACTTGGGGAGATACGCAGTATTTT
CASSTTWGDTQYF
>.|TRBV6-6|medium-sized|TRBJ1-1
TGTGCCAGCGGACAGCCACTCACTGAAGCTTTCTTT
CASGQPLTEAFF
>.|TRBV7-2|.|TRBJ1-1
TGTGCCAGCAGGACGGAGTCGGAAGCTTTCTTT
CASRTESEAFF
>.|TRBV14|.|TRBJ2-2
TGTGCCAGCAACCTAGCGAACACCGGGGAGCTGTTTTTT
CASNLANTGELFF
>TRBD1|TRBV5-5|.|TRBJ2-7
TGTGCCAGCAGCCCGACAGGGCGCACCTCCTACGAGCAGTACTTC
CASSPTGRTSYEQYF
>TRBD2|TRBV2|.|TRBJ2-7
TGTGCCAGCAGAGACGGACTAGCGGTTAACTACGAGCAGTACTTC
CASRDGLAVNYEQYF
>.|TRBV7-2|.|TRBJ2-7
TGTGCCAGCAGCCGAGGACCCCGCTCCTACGAGCAGTACTTC
CASSRGPRSYEQYF
>.|TRBV6-6|.|TRBJ1-1
TGTGCCAGCAGTTACTCTCGGGGGGGAGAACCCGAAGCTTTCTTT
CASSYSRGGEPEAFF
>.|TRBV7-2|.|TRBJ2-5
TGTGCCAGCAGCTTAGGGACCCAAGAGACCCAGTACTTC
CASSLGTQETQYF
>TRBD1|TRBV5-6|.|TRBJ1-4
TGTGCCAGCAGTACAGGGGGGGGCGAAAAACTGTTTTTT
CASSTGGGEKLFF
>TRBD1|TRBV28|.|TRBJ1-1
TGTGCCAGCAGTTATCGGACAGGCCGCGGGGACACTGAAGCTTTCTTT
CASSYRTGRGDTEAFF
>TRBD1|TRBV6-6|once|TRBJ1-2
TGTGCCACCTGGACAGGTGAAGCTAACTATGGCTACACCTTC
CATWTGEANYGYTF
>.|TRBV6-1|.|TRBJ1-2
TGTGCCAGCAATGGGAACTATGGCTACACCTTC
CASNGNYGYTF
>.|TRBV6-5|.|TRBJ2-7
TGTGCCAGCAGTTCGATTGCGGCAGGGAGGTCCTACGAGCAGTACTTC
CASSSIAAGRSYEQYF
>.|TRBV15|once|TRBJ2-4
TGTGCCACCAGAACTACCTCTGCTCTTCCTTCAAACATTCAGTACTTC
CATRTTSALPSNIQYF
>.|TRBV7-2|.|TRBJ1-5
TGTGCCAGCAGCTTAGTAGGGGGTGGCAATCAGCCCCAGCATTTT
CASSLVGGGNQPQHF
>.|TRBV4-1|.|TRBJ1-2
TGCGCCAGCAGCCAAGCAGACAGGAACTATGGCTACACCTTC
CASSQADRNYGYTF
>.|TRBV19|.|TRBJ1-3
TGTGCCAGTAGTATAAAGGTGTACTCCGGAAACACCATATATTTT
CASSIKVYSGNTIYF
>.|TRBV7-3|once|TRBJ2-3
TGTGCCAGCAGCGGATACCTAGAATCAGCAGATACGCAGTATTTT
CASSGYLESADTQYF
>.|TRBV18|.|TRBJ2-6
TGTGCCAGCTCACCAATGACCTCTGGGGCCAACGTCCTGACTTTC
CASSPMTSGANVLTF